This TCR beta chain was sequenced in a study of cytomegalovirus exposure and HLA in healthy donors. Per the germline V gene, CDR1 is WSHSY and CDR2 is SAAADI. The junction had 7 bases not matched to a gene; V was cut back by 3 bases and J by 6 bases. The CDR3 loop spans 14 amino acids. In the PCR, 60 Vbeta and 13 Jbeta primers were used. Sequencing was performed with immunoSEQ multiplex PCR; in TCRdb, only in-frame clones are kept and a portion is missing. The sample has under 130,000 clones, around 79% seen once. Note on this clone: What it binds is not known.

Findings and caveats of the study: Only CMV serostatus was available as immune exposure information. V- and J-gene trimming of TCR beta was linked (in a later analysis) to a missense DCLRE1C variant. The investigators catalogued 164 TCR beta chains as cytomegalovirus-associated.

The sample consisted of PBMCs. The rearrangement joins TRBV10-2 to TRBJ2-7; 8 nucleotides align to TRBD1. This clonotype was obtained from a man aged 50 or older in good health and CMV-seropositive. CDR3 DNA: TGCGCCAGCAGTGACCCAGGGGGCCACCCCGAGCAGTACTTC. Translating it yields CASSDPGGHPEQYF.